What follows describes a single TCR beta chain. The sample is drawn from a study of control samples from healthy donors and cancer patients. The repertoire was sequenced with immunoSEQ multiplex PCR; TCRdb's copy has only in-frame clones and lacks some. Of over 120,000 clones in the sample, roughly 94% were seen once. The CDR3 sequence is 17 residues long. V was clipped by 6 bases and J by 1 base; unmatched bases: 10. Germline V gene sequence: CDR1 LNHDA, CDR2 SQIVND (reference sequence). This chain links TRBV19 with TRBJ1-1, with TRBD1 matching 11 bases. Sequenced material: PBMCs. The clonotype was recovered from a man in his 60s with colorectal cancer. The CDR3 region is CASSPETGTGGNTEAFF. As DNA, the CDR3 is TGTGCCAGTAGCCCGGAGACCGGGACAGGGGGGAACACTGAAGCTTTCTTT.